This T cell receptor beta chain was identified during a study of OX40 agonist ivuxolimab in advanced cancers. Study summary: Patients were treated with ivuxolimab, an agonistic anti-OX40 (CD134) antibody. A diagnosis of hepatocellular carcinoma, melanoma, renal cell or head and neck cancer was present in dose-escalation patients. Partial responses were observed in three patients, of whom one had hepatocellular carcinoma and two had cutaneous melanoma.

Using immunoSEQ multiplex PCR, the repertoire was profiled, and TCRdb retains in-frame clones only, with some absent. The profile shows more than 65,000 clones, about 87% of them singletons. The V and J ends lost 5 bases and 2 bases, in that order; junction bases with no gene match: 10. Germline values: CDR1 SGHNT, CDR2 YENEEA. The CDR3 totals 19 residues. Material: CD4+ or CD8+ T cells sorted from blood, obtained in a trial of the OX40 agonist ivuxolimab. This chain joins TRBV11-3 and TRBJ2-2, with TRBD2 identical over 14 bases. The sequence derives from an adult with an advanced solid tumor such as melanoma, head and neck, liver or kidney cancer. The CDR3 here is CASSHSGLAGGHNTGELFF. The CDR3 bases are TGTGCCAGCAGCCACTCCGGACTAGCGGGAGGACATAACACCGGGGAGCTGTTTTTT.